Following are 10 T cell receptor beta chains from one sample sequenced in a study of blood T cell repertoires in COVID-19. Data came from immunoSEQ multiplex PCR; TCRdb stores just in-frame clones and leaves some out. The table includes 300,000 to 450,000 clones, 70% to 90% detected once. Sequenced: peripheral blood. All receptors derive from a human donor in a cohort sampled during active COVID-19.

Details on this clone: The junction departs from germline at one end; a sequencing error may be responsible. The chain uses TRBV11-1 and TRBJ2-7; 10 nucleotides agree with TRBD1. Germline V gives CDR1 SGHAT, CDR2 FQDESV (reference sequence). CDR3 length equals 13 residues. This CDR3 reads CASSLASGGQGIF. DNA of the CDR3: TGTGCCAGCAGCTTAGCATCCGGGGGACAGGGGATTTTC.

This clone was found once. The CDR3 here is CASSVRQGSEKLFF. Here the CDR3 DNA reads TGTGCCAGCAGCGTTCGACAGGGGAGTGAAAAACTGTTTTTT. The chain is built from TRBV3-1 (or the pseudogene TRBV3-2) and TRBJ1-4; the match to TRBD1 covers 8 bases. V dropped 5 bases and J dropped 7; count of bases not matched to a gene: 6. This CDR3 is 14 amino acids long. Germline V CDR1 and CDR2: LGHDT, YNNKEL (reference sequence).

The gene calls are TRBV2 and TRBJ1-2, with D perhaps TRBD1 (5 bases). The length of the CDR3 is 13 residues. The ends were cut back, 1 base at V and 4 bases at J, with 7 bases in the middle. CDR1 and CDR2 from the germline V gene are SNHLY and FYNNEI. The CDR3 DNA sequence: TGTGCCAGCAGTGAAGGGGGGGTCTATGGCTACACCTTC. This sequence encodes CASSEGGVYGYTF.

The chain recombines TRBV7-6 with TRBJ2-2, with a possible D match to TRBD2 (7 bases). The germline V gene has CDR1 SGHVS and CDR2 FNYEAQ. There are 17 residues in the CDR3. The V end was cut by 0 bases, the J end by 4 bases, with 15 bases between. CDR3 bases: TGTGCCAGCAGCTTAGCGATTGGGGGGGGCCCCACCGGGGAGCTGTTTTTT. Translating gives CASSLAIGGGPTGELFF. The full variable domain, completed using reference TRBV7-6 and TRBJ2-2, is GAGVSQSPRYKVTKRGQDVALRCDPISGHVSLYWYRQALGQGPEFLTYFNYEAQQDKSGLPNDRFSAERPEGSISTLTIQRTEQRDSAMYRCASSLAIGGGPTGELFFGEGSRLTVL.

This chain uses TRBV14 with TRBJ2-5; TRBD2 matches 13 bases. Per the germline V gene, CDR1 is SGHDN and CDR2 is FVKESK. V was pared by 0 bases and J by 5 bases, with 15 bases of the junction left unmatched. The CDR3 contains 20 residues. The CDR3, as DNA: TGTGCCAGCAGCCAAGAATGGGTTCGACTAGCGGGGGGCAACCGGGAGACCCAGTACTTC. It codes for CASSQEWVRLAGGNRETQYF.

The V call is TRBV19, the J call TRBJ1-5; D possibly corresponds to TRBD1 (6 bases). There are 14 residues in the CDR3. With 4 bases removed from V and 3 bases from J, the gap between germline ends came to 10 bases. Looked up from germline, CDR1 is LNHDA and CDR2 is SQIVND (reference sequence). CDR3 residues: CASSNTGYNQPQHF. DNA for the CDR3: TGTGCCAGTAGTAATACAGGGTACAATCAGCCCCAGCATTTT.

The rearrangement joins TRBV4-1 to TRBJ2-7; D is possibly TRBD2 (6 bases). The CDR3 consists of 16 residues. Germline assignment: CDR1 MGHRA and CDR2 YSYEKL. Deletions cut 4 bases from V and 2 bases from J, with 18 bases between. CDR3 bases: TGCGCCAGCAGCCCTAGAGGCGAGGGGAGGCCCTACGAGCAGTACTTC. Encoded protein: CASSPRGEGRPYEQYF.

The V and J genes are TRBV9 and TRBJ1-2, with D perhaps TRBD1 (5 bases). V gave up 3 bases and J gave up 4 bases, with 10 bases separating them. Looked up from germline, CDR1 is SGDLS and CDR2 is YYNGEE. The CDR3 contains 13 residues. The CDR3 nucleotides read TGTGCCAGCAGCGCTTCGACAGCCTATGGCTACACCTTC. As protein: CASSASTAYGYTF.

The V and J genes are TRBV29-1 and TRBJ2-7, with a tentative D call TRBD2 (6 bases). The germline V and J ends were trimmed by 4 bases and 7 bases, with 17 bases remaining between them. Germline V CDR1 and CDR2: SQVTM, ANQGSEA. The CDR3 contains 13 residues. CDR3 region: CSVAGLPLREQYF. The CDR3 bases are TGCAGCGTTGCGGGACTGCCTTTGAGGGAGCAGTACTTC.

This clone occurred once. The germline gene is not matched at one end of the junction; a read error may be the cause. The V call is TRBV19, the J call TRBJ2-1, with TRBD2 matching 8 bases. Per germline, CDR1 LNHDA and CDR2 SQIVND (reference sequence). CDR3 length: 15 amino acids. CDR3 in amino acids: CASRIAGSSYNEQFF. CDR3 sequence (DNA): TGTGCCAGTAGGATAGCGGGGTCCTCCTACAATGAGCAGTTCTTC. The full variable domain, with the rest looked up from reference TRBV19 and TRBJ2-1, is DGGITQSPKYLFRKEGQNVTLSCEQNLNHDAMYWYRQDPGQGLRLIYYSQIVNDFQKGDIAEGYSVSREKKESFPLTVTSAQKNPTAFYLCASRIAGSSYNEQFFGPGTRLTVL.